What follows describes a single T cell receptor beta chain. This clone's antigen is unknown. It has no much larger one-base neighbor in the sample; base qualities were not kept. This entry belongs to a study of monozygotic twins with cystic fibrosis listed by TCRdb under 2021. Background for the entire study: Barcoded libraries were prepared with roughly 14 PCR cycles from around 3 micrograms of fragmented DNA. To gauge how much genetics shapes V and J gene usage, the researchers compared TCR beta repertoires both within and across 16 monozygotic twin pairs who have cystic fibrosis. Made up mostly of children and adolescents, the cohort included ten female and six male twin pairs ranging in age from roughly 2.0 to 36.4 years, with a median of about 9.1 years. On the day of blood sampling, twins were ranked among over a thousand cohort participants for weight-for-height and for FEVPerc (FEV1 disease centile). Data for three of the twin pairs had been reported earlier in a different context.

Study-wide conclusions, independent of this receptor: Simpson clonality was generally low (median roughly 0.009), which suggests a naive-dominated repertoire, and clonality was higher in the most severely affected patients. The cohort was small, and no association was found between shared CDR3 numbers and age, concordance or disease severity. V gene usage was most similar to the co-twin for 13 of 16 pairs, and J usage for 8 of 16 pairs, suggesting genetic constraints. Monozygotic CF twin pairs shared significantly more nucleotide-identical clonotypes within each pair than unrelated CF individuals shared with one another (P = 0.000026, Mann-Whitney).

Following the manufacturer's instructions, TCR beta CDR3 regions were amplified by multiplex PCR with the immunoSEQ immune profiling system. An Illumina NextSeq system was used for sequencing. As for the authors' bioinformatics: The immunoSEQ Analyzer platform handled processing of the sequence data, and clonality was calculated by taking the square root of Simpson's index of productive rearrangements. Jensen-Shannon distance served as the measure of similarity in V and J usage, while OLGA was used to compute CDR3 generation probabilities. The immuneACCESS database (August 2020) and VDJdb (December 2020) were searched for shared CDR3 sequences. TCRdb carries this immuneACCESS record with in-frame sequences only. Its versions omit some clonotypes, under half of them owing to an unresolved V gene in the studies checked, with the rest unexplained. V, J and clone size derive from that table, while D and trimming were established from the DNA sequence. In all, the sample holds approximately 10,000 clones, and roughly 85% of those were seen once. Clones ranked in the top ten supply 0.54% of the sample.

The twin pairs came from the European Cystic Fibrosis Twin and Sibling Study Cohort, which recruited patients from more than 150 CF clinics across 14 European countries. Zygosity and CFTR genotype were verified in-house, with zygosity tested by multiplex PCR of nine short tandem repeat loci. Each twin gave a peripheral blood sample, and clinical parameters were documented on that same day of blood sampling. Phenol/chloroform extraction was used to isolate genomic DNA from peripheral blood cells, and the DNA was then kept in TE buffer at 4 degrees C. The CDR1 and CDR2 encoded by the germline V gene are MDHEN and SYDVKM. V is pared back by 6 bases and J by 9 bases, with 9 bases lying between the germline termini. The CDR3 sequence holds 11 residues, the cysteine and phenylalanine included. Only the CDR3 part of the read is kept: 33 bases, read in frame from the first base.

The sequenced sample consisted of blood. This TCR was sampled from a young man with cystic fibrosis. The chain joins TRBV28 to TRBJ1-5; too little of a D gene remains to name it. The nucleotide sequence reads TGTGCCAGCAGCCACTTTACGCCCCAGCATTTT. The encoded protein is CASSHFTPQHF.